Given below is one TCR beta chain in context. The target antigen is unknown. This specimen belongs to a study of shared clonotypes between healthy human individuals. The CDR3 totals 12 residues. Trimming pared 3 bases from V and 9 bases from J, leaving 8 bases between. Germline CDR1 reads SEHNR; CDR2 reads FQNEAQ (reference sequence). Positive CCR7 selection of CD45RO-negative cells yielded the naive CD8 cells, and terminally differentiated effector memory CD45RA+ cells were excluded. Overall study findings and caveats: A small donor pool kept down the genetic and exposure-history diversity that was represented. For naive CD4 cells, roughly 4.6% of clonotypes were shared across a handful of donors. Unshared clonotypes carried lower generation probabilities than those common to all four donors.

Each replicate PCR on the sorted subsets used approximately 200 ng DNA (around 30,000 T cell genomes). TCRdb's table, derived via immunoSEQ multiplex PCR, lists solely in-frame clones and lacks some. The sample comprises millions of clones, approximately 94% of which are singletons, and about 1.1% rests with the top ten. This sequence originates from a man aged 18 to 29 in good health. The sequenced sample was naive CD8+ T cells sorted from blood. The rearrangement links TRBV7-9 to TRBJ2-2, with D possibly TRBD1 on 5 matching bases. The DNA of the CDR3 is TGTGCCAGCAGCTTCCAGGGTCGGGAGCTGTTTTTT. It encodes CASSFQGRELFF.